The entry below describes one T cell receptor beta chain. The data were obtained in a study of molecular identifiers for immune sequencing clone quantification. The sorting of naive CD8 T cells used the CD8+CD4-CCR7+CD45RA+ phenotype. Previously described methods with listed TCR primers produced the bulk TCR libraries. TCRdb called the PCR reads again in MiXCR, with one record for every CDR3 protein. In the table there are some 97,000 distinct CDR3 sequences, approximately 40% of which are singletons. The ends lost 2 bases at V and 10 bases at J; junction bases unmatched: 1. The CDR3 extends over 12 amino acids. CDR1 SGHDT and CDR2 YYEEEE come from the germline V gene.

The source of this sequence is a human donor in good health. Some libraries in this study had Jurkat cell RNA spiked in. The chain links TRBV5-6 to TRBJ2-3; TRBD2 matches 10 bases. Sequenced sample: naive CD8+ T cells from blood, with Jurkat cell RNA spiked in. The subset is: FACS-sorted CD8+CD4-CCR7+CD45RA+ naive T cells. The DNA of the CDR3 is TGTGCCAGCAGCTTCGGGACTAGCGCGCAGTATTTT. Protein product: CASSFGTSAQYF.